The next 20 T cell receptor beta chains were all read from a single sample in a study of cytomegalovirus exposure and HLA in healthy donors. This PCR relied on a set of 60 Vbeta primers and 13 Jbeta primers. TCRdb keeps only in-frame clones here, not all; method: immunoSEQ multiplex PCR. Of roughly 140,000 clones listed, around 80% are singletons. The material sequenced was PBMCs. The receptors stem from a woman between 35 and 50 years old in good health and CMV-seropositive.

This chain connects TRBV5-4 to TRBJ1-1; D gene ambiguous. Germline V lookup: CDR1 SGHNT, CDR2 YYREEE (reference sequence). V was shortened by 0 bases and J by 3 bases, with 12 bases between the two germline ends. CDR3 length: 15 residues. As DNA, the CDR3 is TGTGCCAGCAGCTTGGCAGCGGACGGAGACACTGAAGCTTTCTTT. Its translation is CASSLAADGDTEAFF.

The CDR3 DNA is TGTGCCAGCAGGTCCCCTAGCGGGAGAAGAGATACGCAGTATTTT. This codes for CASRSPSGRRDTQYF. This chain links TRBV28 with TRBJ2-3; TRBD2 aligns across 10 bases. The CDR3 has 15 amino acids. Germline V gene data show CDR1 as MDHEN and CDR2 as SYDVKM. With 6 bases clipped from V and 5 bases from J, the junction kept 8 bases outside the gene matches.

The chain carries TRBV7-2 and TRBJ2-7; D perhaps matches TRBD2 (5 bases). CDR3 length: 14 amino acids. V shed 5 bases and J shed 4 bases, with 15 bases lying between them. Looked up from germline, CDR1 is SGHTA and CDR2 is FQGNSA. The CDR3 region has the DNA TGTGCCAGCAGCCGCGGGTACGGGCTTTACGAGCAGTACTTC. Its translation: CASSRGYGLYEQYF.

The rearrangement uses TRBV29-1 and TRBJ2-2; TRBD1 agrees at 9 bases. V was clipped by 7 bases and J by 2 bases; unmatched bases: 8. This CDR3 has 15 amino acids. The V gene's germline CDR1 is SQVTM and CDR2 ANQGSEA. The CDR3 bases are TGCAGCGGGGGACAGGGAAACTTTAACACCGGGGAGCTGTTTTTT. Its protein product is CSGGQGNFNTGELFF.

V and J are TRBV4-3 and TRBJ2-1; 9 nucleotides agree with TRBD2. This CDR3 is built from 14 residues. Germline CDR1 reads LGHNA; CDR2 reads YSLEER. Germline trimming cut 0 bases from V and 15 bases from J; bases unmatched to any gene: 9. CDR3: CASSQDTGSGGPFF. The DNA of the CDR3 is TGCGCCAGCAGCCAAGATACGGGTAGCGGGGGTCCGTTCTTC.

The V call is TRBV9, the J call TRBJ2-1; 7 bases are a match to TRBD1. Trimming removed 4 bases from V and 7 bases from J; junction bases left unmatched: 2. Per the germline V gene, CDR1 is SGDLS and CDR2 is YYNGEE. The CDR3 spans 12 residues. The CDR3 bases are TGTGCCAGCAGCCCAGGGGGTAATGAGCAGTTCTTC. It yields the protein CASSPGGNEQFF.

V gene TRBV9 combines with J gene TRBJ2-3; 9 nucleotides agree with TRBD2. Germline V gene data show CDR1 as SGDLS and CDR2 as YYNGEE. The CDR3 length is 15 residues. V dropped 3 bases and J dropped 1; count of bases not matched to a gene: 3. DNA for the CDR3: TGTGCCAGCAGCGCCGAGCGGGGGGGCACAGATACGCAGTATTTT. Its protein is CASSAERGGTDTQYF.

The J gene is TRBJ1-1, the V gene TRBV30; 8 bases match TRBD1. Germline trimming cut 0 bases from V and 5 bases from J; bases unmatched to any gene: 11. The CDR3 totals 16 residues. CDR1 and CDR2 (germline): GTSNPN, SVGIG (reference sequence). The CDR3 region has the DNA TGTGCCTGGAGTGTACTACTGACAGGGGTAAATACTGAAGCTTTCTTT. It translates to CAWSVLLTGVNTEAFF.

V gene TRBV11-2 combines with J gene TRBJ2-7; 11 positions match TRBD2. CDR3 length equals 14 residues. The ends lost 5 bases at V and 5 bases at J; junction bases unmatched: 5. Per germline, CDR1 SGHAT and CDR2 FQNNGV. The CDR3 nucleotides read TGTGCCAGCAGCCAGGGGACTAGCGGCAACGAGCAGTACTTC. Translating it yields CASSQGTSGNEQYF. Filled out from reference TRBV11-2 and TRBJ2-7, the complete variable domain reads EAGVAQSPRYKIIEKRQSVAFWCNPISGHATLYWYQQILGQGPKLLIQFQNNGVVDDSQLPKDRFSAERLKGVDSTLKIQPAKLEDSAVYLCASSQGTSGNEQYFGPGTRLTVT.

This clone was observed a handful of times. V usage is TRBV6-1 and J usage is TRBJ1-2; TRBD1 might be the D (6 bases). The V and J ends lost 7 bases and 0 bases respectively, with 15 bases between them. CDR1 is MNHNS and CDR2 is SASEGT in the germline V gene. The CDR3 runs to 15 residues. The CDR3 sequence: CASKMDRSPNYGYTF. The CDR3 nucleotides read TGTGCCAGCAAGATGGACAGAAGCCCTAACTATGGCTACACCTTC.

The chain has TRBV7-9 and TRBJ2-1, with 9 bases identical to TRBD1. CDR1 is SEHNR, CDR2 FQNEAQ, per germline (reference sequence). Losses at the gene ends were 5 bases for V and 2 bases for J; bases not matched to a gene: 10. The CDR3 sequence is 17 residues long. The chain's CDR3 is CASSVPPGQGTYNEQFF. DNA of the CDR3: TGTGCCAGCAGCGTACCACCGGGACAGGGTACCTACAATGAGCAGTTCTTC. The whole variable domain, remainder taken from reference TRBV7-9 and TRBJ2-1, is DTGVSQNPRHKITKRGQNVTFRCDPISEHNRLYWYRQTLGQGPEFLTYFQNEAQLEKSRLLSDRFSAERPKGSFSTLEIQRTEQGDSAMYLCASSVPPGQGTYNEQFFGPGTRLTVL.

This sequence joins TRBV5-1 and TRBJ1-2, with D possibly being TRBD1 (5 bases). V was trimmed by 4 bases and J by 4 bases, leaving 11 bases between them. Germline V CDR1 and CDR2: SGHRS, YFSETQ. The CDR3 covers 13 residues. The CDR3 here is CASSPRDFYGYTF. CDR3 nucleotides: TGCGCCAGCAGCCCCCGGGACTTCTATGGCTACACCTTC.

This chain's CDR3 is CASSPSSGDGYTF. CDR3 bases: TGTGCCAGCTCACCCTCATCGGGGGATGGCTACACCTTC. This chain connects TRBV18 to TRBJ1-2, with D maybe TRBD1 (5 bases). Per germline, CDR1 KGHSH and CDR2 LQKENI. V was clipped by 3 bases and J by 6 bases, with 11 bases between them. This CDR3 is built from 13 residues. The whole variable domain, remainder taken from reference TRBV18 and TRBJ1-2, is NAGVMQNPRHLVRRRGQEARLRCSPMKGHSHVYWYRQLPEEGLKFMVYLQKENIIDESGMPKERFSAEFPKEGPSILRIQQVVRGDSAAYFCASSPSSGDGYTFGSGTRLTVV.

This clone was detected once. The chain combines TRBV7-2 with TRBJ2-3; TRBD2 matches at 8 bases. V trimming: 5 bases; J trimming: 5 bases; junction bases outside the gene matches: 9. The CDR3 length is 15 residues. Germline loops: CDR1 SGHTA, CDR2 FQGNSA. CDR3 DNA sequence: TGTGCCAGCAGCCCCCGGGGGGGAGCTGGAGATACGCAGTATTTT. Protein sequence: CASSPRGGAGDTQYF.

J is TRBJ2-2 and V is TRBV5-1; the D gene is possibly TRBD1 (5 bases). Deletions cut 5 bases from V and 5 bases from J, with 13 bases between. CDR3 length: 14 residues. Germline V gene sequence: CDR1 SGHRS, CDR2 YFSETQ. CDR3 nucleotide sequence: TGCGCCAGCAGTCCAGGGTCTGAGACCGGGGAGCTGTTTTTT. Encoded protein: CASSPGSETGELFF.

This rearrangement joins TRBV21-1 to TRBJ2-3; the table names TRBD2, a call not compared with the DNA. TRBV21-1 is labeled a pseudogene. The CDR3 runs to 15 residues. This chain's CDR3 is CASSPSGKGTDTQYF. Here the CDR3 DNA reads TGTGCCAGCTCACCTAGCGGTAAAGGCACAGATACGCAGTATTTT.

The rearrangement links TRBV6-1 to TRBJ1-1; possibly TRBD1 for D (5 bases). V lost 0 bases to trimming and J lost 8 bases, with 22 bases between them. The CDR3 length is 17 residues. From germline, CDR1 is MNHNS and CDR2 SASEGT. Here the CDR3 reads CASSEALIGGTRGEAFF. DNA of the CDR3: TGTGCCAGCAGTGAAGCGCTTATCGGGGGTACGAGAGGAGAAGCTTTCTTT.

The chain uses TRBV6-6 and TRBJ1-5, with TRBD1 matching over 7 bases. Germline V CDR1 and CDR2: MNHNY, SVGAGI (reference sequence). This CDR3 region has 14 residues. Trimming removed 6 bases from V and 7 bases from J; junction bases left unmatched: 9. The DNA for the CDR3 is TGTGCCAGCAGCCAAGGGGGCGCCGGACAGCCCCAGCATTTT. It yields the protein CASSQGGAGQPQHF.

CDR3 in amino acids: CASTPGLAGVSTDTQYF. Here the CDR3 DNA reads TGTGCCAGCACCCCGGGACTAGCGGGGGTTAGCACAGATACGCAGTATTTT. The chain employs TRBV7-2 and TRBJ2-3, with 14 nucleotides matching TRBD2. Germline V gives CDR1 SGHTA, CDR2 FQGNSA. J was trimmed by 0 bases and V by 7 bases; bases with no gene match: 6. There are 17 residues in the CDR3.

The genes are TRBV30 and TRBJ1-5; 10 bases agree with TRBD1. Germline V CDR1 and CDR2: GTSNPN, SVGIG (reference sequence). The CDR3 spans 14 residues. Trimming at V came to 3 bases and at J to 6 bases, leaving 5 bases not matched to a gene. The CDR3 bases are TGTGCCTGGAGAGGACAGGGGGGTGTTCAGCCCCAGCATTTT. It encodes CAWRGQGGVQPQHF.